A selection of T cell receptor beta chains follows, all from one sample in a study of cytomegalovirus exposure and HLA in healthy donors. Repertoires were generated with immunoSEQ multiplex PCR, while TCRdb's copy carries only in-frame clones and drops some. The sample consists of 130,000 to 150,000 clones, roughly three quarters of them appearing once. The sample comprised PBMCs. Receptors were obtained from a woman between 50 and 59 years old in good health and CMV-seronegative. CDR3s include the opening cysteine and the closing phenylalanine or tryptophan. D genes are given only for firm matches. Part of the rows lack a size; the others show once, few, many or a class for expanded clones.

>.|TRBJ1-6|.|TRBV27
TGTGCCAGCAGTCAACCCTCCGGACAGAAAGTTGATTCACCCCTCCACTTT
CASSQPSGQKVDSPLHF
>.|TRBJ2-3|.|TRBV15
TGTGCCACCAGCAGAGATGGGGTGGCAGGGGAGGATACGCAGTATTTT
CATSRDGVAGEDTQYF
>few|TRBJ2-7|.|TRBV9
TGTGCCAGCAGCGTAGTACCGGACACCTACGAGCAGTACTTC
CASSVVPDTYEQYF
>few|TRBJ1-1|TRBD1|TRBV7-2
TGTGCCAGCAGCTTCCAGGGGGCTCGGACTGAAGCTTTCTTT
CASSFQGARTEAFF
>.|TRBJ2-1|.|TRBV4-1
TGCGCCAGCAGCCAAGGGCCCGGCAGGAAGCTTTACAATGAGCAGTTCTTC
CASSQGPGRKLYNEQFF
>.|TRBJ1-2|.|TRBV5-6
TGTGCCAGCAATAATTTGGGCCAATCAGAAAACTTC
CASNNLGQSENF
>.|TRBJ2-1|.|TRBV30
TGTGCCTGGGGGGGGGCCCTCTCCTACAATGAGCAGTTCTTC
CAWGGALSYNEQFF
>.|TRBJ1-5|.|TRBV5-5
TGTGCCAGCAGCCCGGGGGGCAATAGCAATCAGCCCCAGCATTTT
CASSPGGNSNQPQHF
>.|TRBJ1-2|.|TRBV11-2
TGTGCCAGCAGCTTAGATGCAGGGCTCTATGGCTACACCTTC
CASSLDAGLYGYTF
>.|TRBJ1-4|TRBD1|TRBV2
TGTGCCAGCAGGGACAGGGGTACTAATGAAAAACTGTTTTTT
CASRDRGTNEKLFF
>.|TRBJ2-2|TRBD1|TRBV28
TGTGCCAGCATTAACAGGGGTTCCGGGGAGCTGTTTTTT
CASINRGSGELFF
>.|TRBJ1-2|.|TRBV19
TGTGCCAGTAGTATCCGGGACATTTCGTCGGGCTACACCTTC
CASSIRDISSGYTF
>.|TRBJ1-4|.|TRBV6-6
TGTGCCAGCAGTTACGGCGGGGGTGATCGGGAAAAACTGTTTTTT
CASSYGGGDREKLFF
>once|TRBJ1-2|TRBD1|TRBV5-1
TGCGCCAGCAGCAGTCGGACAGGGAGCTTGAACTATGGCTACACCTTC
CASSSRTGSLNYGYTF
>.|TRBJ1-2|.|TRBV4-2
TGTGCCAGCAGCCAATCGGAGGGGCTCAACTATGGCTACACCTTC
CASSQSEGLNYGYTF
>.|TRBJ1-5|TRBD1|TRBV2
TGTGCCAGCAGAGGACAGGGGGCGTATCAGCCCCAGCATTTT
CASRGQGAYQPQHF
>once|TRBJ1-2|.|TRBV2
TGTGCCAGCAGTGTAGGCAGGGACTATGGCTACACCTTC
CASSVGRDYGYTF
>.|TRBJ2-6|.|TRBV6-4
TGTGCCAGCGGGGGGATGAATCCTGGGGCCAACGTCCTGACTTTC
CASGGMNPGANVLTF
>.|TRBJ2-7|TRBD1|TRBV6-5
TGTGCCAGCAGTTACGGGGGGACAGGGGGCGACGAGCAGTACTTC
CASSYGGTGGDEQYF
>.|TRBJ2-2|.|TRBV19
TGTGCCAGTAGTCCGTTACAGGGATCTCTTTCCGGGGAGCTGTTTTTT
CASSPLQGSLSGELFF
>.|TRBJ2-5|TRBD1|TRBV7-9
TGTGCCAGCAGCCACCGACAGGGGGCCCAAGAAGAGACCCAGTACTTC
CASSHRQGAQEETQYF
>.|TRBJ2-1|TRBD2|TRBV4-2
TGTGCCAGCAGCCCGGAGATACTAGCGGGGGAGTCTGAGCAGTTCTTC
CASSPEILAGESEQFF
>.|TRBJ1-1|TRBD1|TRBV29-1
TGCAGCGTCAAGGGACAGCCGAACACTGAAGCTTTCTTT
CSVKGQPNTEAFF
>.|TRBJ1-2|TRBD1|TRBV29-1
TGCGGAACAGGGGGCGATGACTATGGCTACACCTTC
CGTGGDDYGYTF
>.|TRBJ2-7|TRBD2|TRBV9
TGTGCCAGCAGCCCCATGGGCGGGGGCGAGCAGTACTTC
CASSPMGGGEQYF
>.|TRBJ2-3|TRBD2|TRBV6-1
TGTGCCAGCAGTGAAGGGTTAGCGGGGGGCACAGATACGCAGTATTTT
CASSEGLAGGTDTQYF
>.|TRBJ1-5|.|TRBV28
TGTGCCAGCAGTTTCTCGGGGGGCTACCAGCCCCAGCATTTT
CASSFSGGYQPQHF
>.|TRBJ2-1|TRBD1|TRBV6-4
TGTGCCAGCAGTGACTCGGCAGGGGGCGACGGTCGTGAGCAGTTCTTC
CASSDSAGGDGREQFF
>.|TRBJ2-7|.|TRBV13
TGTGCCAGCGTAAAACTAGGCACCTACGAGCAGTACTTC
CASVKLGTYEQYF
>.|TRBJ1-1|.|TRBV5-5
TGTGCCAGCAGCTGGCAACAGGGTTGGAACACTGAAGCTTTCTTT
CASSWQQGWNTEAFF
>.|TRBJ2-7|TRBD1|TRBV10-3
TGTGCCATCAGTACCGGGACAGGGGGTATCTACGAGCAGTACTTC
CAISTGTGGIYEQYF
>.|TRBJ1-1|.|TRBV13
TGTGCCAGCAGCTTGTCCGGTGGGAACACTGAAGCTTTCTTT
CASSLSGGNTEAFF
>.|TRBJ2-4|.|TRBV7-8
TGTGCCAGCAGCCCTAATCGGGGAAAGGAAAACATTCAGTACTTC
CASSPNRGKENIQYF
>.|TRBJ2-7|.|TRBV11-2
TGTGCCAGCAGCTCCCCTCCCCCACAGCTGGCCTGCGAGCAGTACTTC
CASSSPPPQLACEQYF
>.|TRBJ1-1|.|TRBV27
TGTGCCAGCAGTTTATCTGGGGGGGGATACACTGAAGCTTTCTTT
CASSLSGGGYTEAFF
>once|TRBJ1-1|.|TRBV28
TGTGCCAGCAGTTTATATTCTCGGGGGTACACTGAAGCTTTCTTT
CASSLYSRGYTEAFF
>.|TRBJ2-1|.|TRBV19
TGTGCCAGTAGTATTCAGGTAGTCAATGAGCAGTTCTTC
CASSIQVVNEQFF
>few|TRBJ2-7|.|TRBV19
TGTGCCAGTAGTAACCCGGACGGGGCCTACGAGCAGTACTTC
CASSNPDGAYEQYF
>.|TRBJ2-1|.|TRBV18
TGTGCCAGCTCACCGGCCCCCAGGGGCCCGGGGTGGGATGAGCAGTTCTTC
CASSPAPRGPGWDEQFF
>.|TRBJ2-3|TRBD2|TRBV2
TGTGCCAGCAGGATAGCGGGGGAGCGCACAGATACGCAGTATTTT
CASRIAGERTDTQYF
>.|TRBJ2-3|TRBD1|TRBV7-8
TGTGCCAGCAGCTCCCTACACCGACAGGGTGGAGATACGCAGTATTTT
CASSSLHRQGGDTQYF